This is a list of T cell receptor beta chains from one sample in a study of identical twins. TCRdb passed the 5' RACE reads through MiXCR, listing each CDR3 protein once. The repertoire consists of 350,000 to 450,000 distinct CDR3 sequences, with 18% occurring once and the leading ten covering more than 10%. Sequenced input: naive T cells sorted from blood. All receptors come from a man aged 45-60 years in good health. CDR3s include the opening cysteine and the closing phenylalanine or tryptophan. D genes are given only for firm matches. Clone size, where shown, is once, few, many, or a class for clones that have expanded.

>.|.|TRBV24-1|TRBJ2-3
TGTGCCACCAGTGATTTATTGGCAGATACGCAGTATTTT
CATSDLLADTQYF
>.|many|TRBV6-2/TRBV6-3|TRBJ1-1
TGTGCCAGCAGTTGGGGGCACGACACTGAAGCTTTCTTT
CASSWGHDTEAFF
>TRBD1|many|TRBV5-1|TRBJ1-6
TGCGCCAGCAGCTTGGGTGACAGGGGCCCTGGTTCACCCCTCCACTTT
CASSLGDRGPGSPLHF
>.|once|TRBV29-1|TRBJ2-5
TGCAGCGTTATCTGGGGGCAAGAGACCCAGTACTTC
CSVIWGQETQYF
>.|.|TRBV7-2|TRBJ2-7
TGTGCCAGCAGCCGCGGACCCGGGGACTACGAGCAGTACTTC
CASSRGPGDYEQYF
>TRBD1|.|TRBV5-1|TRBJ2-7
TGCGCCAGCAGTCTCATCGGACAGGGTCACGAGCAGTACTTC
CASSLIGQGHEQYF
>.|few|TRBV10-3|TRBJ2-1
TGTGCCGTTTCTGGGGGGCCCAACAATGAGCAGTTCTTC
CAVSGGPNNEQFF
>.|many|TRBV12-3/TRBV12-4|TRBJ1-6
TGTGCCAGCAGTTTGGGGGCCCACTTAAATTCACCCCTCCACTTT
CASSLGAHLNSPLHF
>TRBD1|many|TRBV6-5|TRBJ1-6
TGTGCCAGCCGACAGGGCGATTCACCCCTCCACTTT
CASRQGDSPLHF
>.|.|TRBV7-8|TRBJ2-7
TGTGCCAGCAGCTTACTCCAGATTCCTAGTACCTACGAGCAGTACTTC
CASSLLQIPSTYEQYF
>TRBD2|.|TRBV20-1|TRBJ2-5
TGCAGTGTCGGGGACTACTACTTC
CSVGDYYF
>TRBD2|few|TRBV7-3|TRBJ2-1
TGTGCCAGCAGCTTGAGTGCATCACGGACTAGCGCTTACAATGAGCAGTTCTTC
CASSLSASRTSAYNEQFF
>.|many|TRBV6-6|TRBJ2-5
TGTGCCAGCAGTAAGACAGGCCAAGAGACCCAGTACTTC
CASSKTGQETQYF
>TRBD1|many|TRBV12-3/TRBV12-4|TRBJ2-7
TGTGCCAGCAGTTACCTTTTAGGGGTCAGGGGGGAGCAGTACTTC
CASSYLLGVRGEQYF